This T cell receptor beta chain is drawn from a study of OX40 agonist ivuxolimab in advanced cancers. The V end lost 5 bases, the J end lost 0 bases, and 8 bases lay between the germline ends. This CDR3 is built from 13 residues. The V gene's germline CDR1 is SGHRS and CDR2 YFSETQ. The study, taken as a whole, reports: Determination of antigen specificity was not performed for the expanded peripheral T cells.

The count of this clone is one. The antigen remains unidentified. This table comes from immunoSEQ multiplex PCR, and its TCRdb copy is limited to in-frame clones, with some not included. The sample has 65,000 to 85,000 clones, 88% seen once. The sequencing used CD4+ or CD8+ T cells sorted from blood, collected in a trial of the OX40 agonist ivuxolimab. V gene TRBV5-1 combines with J gene TRBJ2-5; no clear D. The TCR sequence derives from an adult with an advanced solid tumor such as melanoma, head and neck, liver or kidney cancer. The CDR3 DNA sequence: TGCGCCAGCAGGGGCGACAACCAAGAGACCCAGTACTTC. Translating gives CASRGDNQETQYF.